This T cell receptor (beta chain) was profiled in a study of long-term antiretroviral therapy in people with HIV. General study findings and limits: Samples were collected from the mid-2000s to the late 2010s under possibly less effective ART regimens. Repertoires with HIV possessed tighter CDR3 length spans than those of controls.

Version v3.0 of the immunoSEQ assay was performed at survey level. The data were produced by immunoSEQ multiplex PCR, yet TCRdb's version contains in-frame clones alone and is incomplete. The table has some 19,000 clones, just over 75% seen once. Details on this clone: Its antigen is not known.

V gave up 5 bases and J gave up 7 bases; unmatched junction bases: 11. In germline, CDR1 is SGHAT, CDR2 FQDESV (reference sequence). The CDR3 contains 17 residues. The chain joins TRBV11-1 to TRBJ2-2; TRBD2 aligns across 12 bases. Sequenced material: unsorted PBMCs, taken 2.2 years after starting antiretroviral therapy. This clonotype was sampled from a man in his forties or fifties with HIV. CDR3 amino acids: CASSTRLAGALHGELFF. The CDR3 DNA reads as TGTGCCAGCAGCACCAGACTAGCGGGGGCCCTACACGGGGAGCTGTTTTTT.